One sample yielded the 21 T cell receptor beta chains listed below, sequenced in a study of T cells after yellow fever vaccination. TCRdb ran MiXCR on the 5' RACE reads and lists one entry per CDR3 protein. The top ten clones hold 20% to 25% of a sample with roughly 330,000 distinct CDR3 sequences, 4% of them seen once. Material: PBMCs, obtained 5 days after the yellow fever booster vaccination. These receptors came from a man aged 18 to 29 who received the YFV17D yellow fever vaccine.

This clonotype was seen repeatedly, ten times or more. V usage is TRBV5-1 and J usage is TRBJ2-4; TRBD2 agrees at 9 bases. Germline CDR1 is SGHRS and CDR2 is YFSETQ. The CDR3 runs to 14 residues. With 5 bases clipped from V and 10 bases from J, the junction kept 10 bases outside the gene matches. The CDR3: CASSTSSGALIQYF. The CDR3, as DNA: TGCGCCAGCAGTACGTCTAGCGGGGCCCTTATTCAGTACTTC.

Ten or more counts support this clonotype. CDR3 coding DNA: TGCGCCAGCAGCCGGCACCTACAGGGGTTTCACGGGGAGCTGTTTTTT. Translated: CASSRHLQGFHGELFF. This chain joins TRBV4-3 and TRBJ2-2, with TRBD1 identical over 7 bases. The CDR3 is 16 residues long. V lost 4 bases, J lost 7 bases, and 12 bases stayed unmatched. The V gene's germline CDR1 is LGHNA and CDR2 YSLEER.

V gene TRBV12-3 or TRBV12-4 combines with J gene TRBJ2-3; 15 bases line up with TRBD2. CDR3 size: 20 residues. V gave up 6 bases and J gave up 2 bases; unmatched junction bases: 15. CDR3 in amino acids: CASSKAGTSGGPSFTDTQYF. In nucleotides, the CDR3 is TGTGCCAGCAGCAAGGCCGGGACTAGCGGGGGGCCCTCTTTCACAGATACGCAGTATTTT.

The chain uses TRBV19 and TRBJ1-5, with D perhaps matching TRBD1 (5 bases). The CDR3 consists of 18 residues. With 1 base removed from V and 2 bases from J, the gap between germline ends came to 18 bases. Looked up from germline, CDR1 is LNHDA and CDR2 is SQIVND (reference sequence). DNA for the CDR3: TGTGCCAGTAGTATAGCCTCCCCGACCAGGGATGGCAATCAGCCCCAGCATTTT. This sequence encodes CASSIASPTRDGNQPQHF.

This clonotype has only a few counts. This chain uses TRBV20-1 with TRBJ2-3; perhaps TRBD2 as D (5 bases). Germline lookup yields CDR1 DFQATT and CDR2 SNEGSKA (reference sequence). The CDR3 contains 13 residues. The V end lost 3 bases, the J end lost 0 bases, and 7 bases lay between the germline ends. The CDR3 loop reads CSARDFSTDTQYF. The CDR3 DNA follows: TGCAGTGCTAGGGACTTTAGCACAGATACGCAGTATTTT.

In this sample, this clonotype turned up many times. This chain joins TRBV27 and TRBJ1-2; D is uncertain. Germline CDR1 and CDR2: MNHEY and SMNVEV (reference sequence). With 3 bases removed from V and 2 bases from J, the gap between germline ends came to 16 bases. This CDR3 region has 16 residues. This chain's CDR3 is CASSFSPSLLNYGYTF. CDR3 nucleotides: TGTGCCAGCAGTTTCTCCCCAAGCCTACTGAACTATGGCTACACCTTC.

This clonotype was seen only a few times. This sequence joins TRBV3-1 and TRBJ1-4; unclear D gene. V gave up 4 bases and J gave up 0 bases, with 12 bases separating them. CDR1 and CDR2 (germline): LGHDT, YNNKEL (reference sequence). The CDR3 runs to 16 residues. CDR3 nucleotide sequence: TGTGCCAGCAGCCTCCCCTCCGGGGCAACTAATGAAAAACTGTTTTTT. Protein product: CASSLPSGATNEKLFF.

This clonotype was detected a few times. This chain joins TRBV10-3 and TRBJ2-7; weak D call: TRBD2 (5 bases). Trimming stripped 4 bases from V and 0 bases from J, with 10 bases between. Germline V gives CDR1 ENHRY, CDR2 SYGVKD. The CDR3 runs 14 residues. CDR3 amino acids: CAISGTYGSYEQYV. The CDR3 coding sequence is TGTGCCATCAGTGGGACTTACGGCTCCTACGAGCAGTACGTC.

This clonotype was counted at least ten times. J is TRBJ2-7 and V is TRBV10-3, with D unclear. This CDR3 is 13 amino acids long. Germline CDR1 is ENHRY and CDR2 is SYGVKD. Trimming stripped 2 bases from V and 3 bases from J, with 8 bases between. CDR3 nucleotide sequence: TGTGCCATCAGTGAGGGTTACAACTACGAGCAGTACGTC. Amino acids: CAISEGYNYEQYV.

This clonotype was counted many times. The chain carries TRBV6-5 and TRBJ2-2, with 14 nucleotides matching TRBD2. Germline-derived CDR1 and CDR2 are MNHEY and SVGAGI. The V segment lost 6 bases and the J segment 5 bases; nucleotides outside the gene matches: 2. The CDR3 contains 15 residues. CDR3 protein: CASSRTSGGTGELFF. In nucleotides, the CDR3 is TGTGCCAGCAGCCGGACTAGCGGGGGGACCGGGGAGCTGTTTTTT.

This chain's CDR3 is CASSPKQGYGYTF. In nucleotides, the CDR3 is TGTGCCAGCTCACCAAAACAGGGCTATGGCTACACCTTC. The J gene is TRBJ1-2, the V gene TRBV18; tentatively, D is TRBD1 (6 bases). Germline loops: CDR1 KGHSH, CDR2 LQKENI. The V gene lost 2 bases and the J gene lost 4 bases, with 8 bases spanning the gap. The length of the CDR3 is 13 residues.

In its sample, this clonotype was seen many times. The rearrangement joins TRBV5-1 to TRBJ2-5; the D is unclear. The V gene's germline CDR1 is SGHRS and CDR2 YFSETQ. CDR3 length: 14 amino acids. The ends were cut back, 4 bases at V and 5 bases at J, with 15 bases in the middle. The CDR3: CASSPPQARETQYF. The CDR3 nucleotides are TGCGCCAGCAGCCCGCCGCAGGCCCGGGAGACCCAGTACTTC.

This chain links TRBV15 with TRBJ2-3; tentative D call: TRBD2 (5 bases). Germline CDR1 LNHNV, CDR2 YYDKDF (reference sequence). V lost 3 bases, J lost 4 bases, and 14 bases lay in between. The CDR3 is 15 residues long. The chain's CDR3 is CATSRYQLGADTQYF. CDR3 coding DNA: TGTGCCACCAGCAGGTACCAGTTGGGAGCAGATACGCAGTATTTT.

The chain carries TRBV18 and TRBJ2-6, with 7 nucleotides matching TRBD1. The CDR3 totals 19 residues. From germline, CDR1 is KGHSH and CDR2 LQKENI. The trim removed 1 base at V and 0 bases at J, leaving 9 bases unmatched. CDR3 residues: CASSPLASGGSSGANVLTF. The CDR3 DNA follows: TGTGCCAGCTCACCACTGGCGTCAGGGGGTTCCTCTGGGGCCAACGTCCTGACTTTC.

J is TRBJ2-2 and V is TRBV29-1; D may match TRBD1 or TRBD2 (6 bases each). V shed 3 bases and J shed 7 bases, with 9 bases lying between them. This CDR3 region has 12 residues. The germline V gene encodes CDR1 SQVTM and CDR2 ANQGSEA. Here the CDR3 DNA reads TGCAGCGTTGACGGGGGCCTCGGGGAGCTGTTTTTT. Residues: CSVDGGLGELFF.

This clonotype was found a few times. This rearrangement joins TRBV5-5 to TRBJ1-2; TRBD1 might be the D (6 bases). Deletions cut 4 bases from V and 4 bases from J, with 11 bases between. The CDR3 loop spans 13 amino acids. Per germline, CDR1 SGHKS and CDR2 YYEKEE (reference sequence). As DNA, the CDR3 is TGTGCCAGCAGCGCCAGGGGCACCTATGGCTACACCTTC. Translated: CASSARGTYGYTF.

This clonotype was seen a few times. This chain links TRBV19 with TRBJ2-1; 10 nucleotides line up with TRBD1. The CDR3 is 15 amino acids. With 7 bases clipped from V and 0 bases from J, the junction kept 3 bases outside the gene matches. Germline assignment: CDR1 LNHDA and CDR2 SQIVND (reference sequence). CDR3 sequence (DNA): TGTGCCAGTACCCGGGACAGGGGCTCCTACAATGAGCAGTTCTTC. Translating gives CASTRDRGSYNEQFF.

V usage is TRBV20-1 and J usage is TRBJ1-2, with D possibly being TRBD1 (5 bases). This CDR3 is built from 11 residues. Germline V CDR1 and CDR2: DFQATT, SNEGSKA (reference sequence). Trimming pared 7 bases from V and 2 bases from J, leaving 8 bases between. CDR3 coding DNA: TGCAGTGGACGGGGGAACTATGGCTACACCTTC. Its protein is CSGRGNYGYTF.

The rearrangement links TRBV20-1 to TRBJ2-5; 7 bases fit TRBD2. V shed 1 base and J 4 bases; nucleotides not matched to a gene: 3. Germline V lookup: CDR1 DFQATT, CDR2 SNEGSKA (reference sequence). The CDR3 consists of 13 residues. The CDR3 loop reads CSARGGGGETQYF. The CDR3 DNA reads TGCAGTGCTAGAGGCGGGGGAGGAGAGACCCAGTACTTC.

This clonotype was found many times. V is TRBV2 and J is TRBJ1-4; D is uncertain. This CDR3 is 15 amino acids long. Germline assignment: CDR1 SNHLY and CDR2 FYNNEI. Trimming removed 9 bases at V and 8 bases at J, with 22 bases between. For the CDR3, the DNA is TGTGCCAGGGGAGGGAGATCCTCGAAGGCAGAAAAACTGTTTTTT. Residues: CARGGRSSKAEKLFF.

The J gene is TRBJ2-1, the V gene TRBV7-9; 9 nucleotides line up with TRBD2. The germline V gene has CDR1 SEHNR and CDR2 FQNEAQ (reference sequence). The CDR3 runs 15 residues. Trimming removed 5 bases from V and 7 bases from J; junction bases left unmatched: 9. The CDR3 protein is CASSRYGGGANEQFF. DNA for the CDR3: TGTGCCAGCAGCCGCTATGGCGGGGGGGCGAATGAGCAGTTCTTC. The full variable domain, in which reference TRBV7-9 and TRBJ2-1 provide the parts outside the CDR3, is DTGVSQNPRHKITKRGQNVTFRCDPISEHNRLYWYRQTLGQGPEFLTYFQNEAQLEKSRLLSDRFSAERPKGSFSTLEIQRTEQGDSAMYLCASSRYGGGANEQFFGPGTRLTVL.